This TCR beta chain is drawn from a study of CD8+ T cells in alopecia areata. Obtained from alopecia areata patients were lesional scalp punch biopsies along with peripheral blood. Following RNA extraction, reverse transcription yielded cDNA that acted as the sequencing template. Measured with immunoSEQ multiplex PCR; TCRdb has only the in-frame clones, and not every one. The repertoire consists of around 15,000 clones, with 50% to 65% occurring once and the leading ten covering more than 9%. Germline-derived CDR1 and CDR2 are MNHEY and SMNVEV (reference sequence). CDR3 size: 14 residues. V was pared by 3 bases and J by 4 bases, with 9 bases between.

Specimen: skin. This chain joins TRBV27 and TRBJ1-4; TRBD1 is a possible D gene (5 bases). This sequence originates from a human donor with alopecia areata. In nucleotides, the CDR3 is TGTGCCAGCAGTTTTAGGGGCTTTAATGAAAAACTGTTTTTT. It encodes CASSFRGFNEKLFF.